The 7 T cell receptor beta chains in this list originate from one sample, sequenced in a study of early T cells in non-severe SARS-CoV-2 infection. TCRdb processed the 5' RACE reads anew with MiXCR; each CDR3 protein has one entry. The sample lists tens of thousands of distinct CDR3 sequences, around 21% seen once, with more than 15% in the top ten. The material was whole blood, obtained at baseline. These receptors came from an adult who was a healthcare worker with PCR-confirmed SARS-CoV-2 infection or an uninfected control (not recorded which).

This clonotype was seen a few times. The V and J genes are TRBV7-9 and TRBJ1-1; D possibly corresponds to TRBD1 (5 bases). CDR1 is SEHNR, CDR2 FQNEAQ, per germline (reference sequence). V was trimmed by 10 bases and J by 4 bases, leaving 13 bases between them. The CDR3 contains 12 residues. This CDR3 is CAIGRGGTEAFF. CDR3 coding DNA: TGTGCCATCGGGAGGGGCGGCACTGAAGCTTTCTTT.

This clonotype was seen more than once but under ten times. The chain recombines TRBV7-8 with TRBJ2-3, with D perhaps TRBD2 (6 bases). Germline CDR1 is SGHVS and CDR2 is FQNEAQ. With 5 bases removed from V and 0 bases from J, the gap between germline ends came to 24 bases. The CDR3 runs 19 residues. The chain's CDR3 is CASSPYIFSGDSSTDTQYF. DNA for the CDR3: TGTGCCAGCAGCCCATACATATTCAGTGGGGACTCCAGCACAGATACGCAGTATTTT.

This sequence joins TRBV18 and TRBJ1-2, with D uncertain. Trimming left V 0 bases short and J 4 bases short, with 6 bases between. CDR1 KGHSH and CDR2 LQKENI come from the germline V gene. This CDR3 has 13 amino acids. The CDR3 sequence is CASSPPDTYGYTF. The CDR3 region has the DNA TGTGCCAGCTCACCACCAGATACCTATGGCTACACCTTC.

This chain links TRBV29-1 with TRBJ2-2; D not certain. CDR3 length: 13 amino acids. Germline V CDR1 and CDR2: SQVTM, ANQGSEA. Trimming took 2 bases from V and 5 from J, leaving 9 bases between them. CDR3 sequence reads: CSVEILGTGELFF. Here the CDR3 DNA reads TGCAGCGTTGAAATCCTGGGAACCGGGGAGCTGTTTTTT.

The gene calls are TRBV5-1 and TRBJ1-1; 8 bases match TRBD1. The CDR3 spans 16 residues. Germline CDR1 reads SGHRS; CDR2 reads YFSETQ. V was pared by 3 bases and J by 2 bases, with 9 bases of the junction left unmatched. DNA of the CDR3: TGCGCCAGCAGCTCCGGGACAGGTCAAGGAAACACTGAAGCTTTCTTT. Its protein is CASSSGTGQGNTEAFF.

The chain recombines TRBV7-2 with TRBJ2-2; a weak D match, TRBD1 (6 bases). The germline V and J ends were trimmed by 8 bases and 4 bases, with 20 bases remaining between them. Germline values: CDR1 SGHTA, CDR2 FQGNSA. The CDR3 runs to 16 residues. The CDR3 DNA sequence: TGTGCCAGCCGGGCCCAGGGGCGCTTGTTCACCGGGGAGCTGTTTTTT. Amino acids: CASRAQGRLFTGELFF.

This clonotype has just a few counts. The chain employs TRBV4-1 and TRBJ2-2, with 8 bases matching TRBD1. CDR3 length: 15 amino acids. V lost 5 bases and J lost 2; bases outside the gene matches: 4. The germline CDR1 and CDR2 sequences are MGHRA and YSYEKL. The CDR3: CASSSDRVNTGELFF. As DNA, the CDR3 is TGCGCCAGCAGCTCGGACAGGGTTAACACCGGGGAGCTGTTTTTT.